This record looks at one T cell receptor beta chain sequence and its context. Its specificity is not known. This entry is derived from a study of cytomegalovirus exposure and HLA in healthy donors. General study points: Usually a TCR sequence was rare, but some public TCRs were found in many donors. It was found in a later analysis that first-cohort TCR clusters tended to co-occur in the 90 to 150 validation repertoires.

CDR1 is SGDLS, CDR2 YYNGEE, per germline. The V end lost 4 bases, the J end lost 4 bases, and 14 bases lay between the germline ends. This CDR3 comprises 14 residues. Profiling relied on immunoSEQ multiplex PCR, and the TCRdb table lists in-frame clones only, not all of them. The profile shows 65,000 or so clones, 90% to 95% of them singletons. The source material was PBMCs. The sequence derives from a man between 18 and 35 years old in good health and CMV-seropositive. The chain uses TRBV9 and TRBJ1-1; D is possibly TRBD1 (5 bases). The chain's CDR3 is CASSPAPGFTEAFF. The CDR3 DNA reads as TGTGCCAGCAGCCCAGCCCCAGGGTTCACTGAAGCTTTCTTT.